This T cell receptor (beta chain) was sequenced in a study of human T cells and chemical hapten exposure. The overall study: Yields of TCR per sample differed, chiefly owing to small differences in pooled library volume. Overall study findings and caveats: Alopecia was present in the donors, so their immune response may differ from healthy people's. There were significantly more large CDR3 similarity clusters among expanded TCRs than among controls.

TCRdb itself ran the RACE reads through MiXCR, one entry per CDR3 protein. Of tens of thousands of distinct CDR3 sequences in the sample, approximately 9.8% are singletons; the top ten hold roughly 3.3%. This CDR3 has 18 amino acids. Germline V gene data show CDR1 as KGHDR and CDR2 as SFDVKD. Trimming cost V 2 bases and J 4 bases; bases outside gene matches: 13. Time point noted: patch test 1, 2 weeks after DPC sensitization. Regarding treatment: therapeutic diphenylcyclopropenone sensitization with weekly scalp DPC. Each donor was an alopecia patient between 18 and 70 years of age who qualified for DPC. This clonotype has ten or more counts. Its antigen remains unidentified.

This TCR was sampled from a woman aged 40 to 49 with alopecia areata. Some clones in this sample may be carry-over from other donors' samples. The sequencing used whole blood, collected in connection with sensitization to the hapten diphenylcyclopropenone (DPC). This chain joins TRBV24-1 and TRBJ2-3; 8 bases match TRBD1. DNA for the CDR3: TGTGCCACCAGTGATTCAAGACAGGGGATCACAGGGGCAGATACGCAGTATTTT. The encoded protein is CATSDSRQGITGADTQYF.